This T cell receptor beta chain was profiled in a study of T cell responses to AZD1222 COVID-19 vaccine. Study-level points and caveats: Increased Spike-specific TCR breadth and depth were observed after two AZD1222 doses. Reports say nearly half of spike-specific TCRs go after unmutated variant regions.

CDR3 size: 14 residues. After removal of 4 bases from V and 7 bases from J, the junction contained 4 bases not matched to a gene. Germline V gene lookup returns CDR1 MGHDK and CDR2 SYGVNS. Repertoires were generated with immunoSEQ multiplex PCR, while TCRdb's copy carries only in-frame clones and drops some. The sample lists 130,000 or so clones, roughly 93% seen once, with around 7% in the top ten. This clone has only one observation. As yet, its antigen is unknown. This specimen was peripheral blood, taken on day 0 of AZD1222 vaccination. The J gene is TRBJ1-4, the V gene TRBV25-1, with 9 bases aligning to TRBD1. The receptor was derived from an adult in good health. Here the CDR3 reads CASSAQGAGEKLFF. The CDR3 nucleotides are TGTGCCAGCAGTGCACAGGGGGCAGGTGAAAAACTGTTTTTT.